This is a list of T cell receptor beta chains from one sample in a study of blood T cell repertoires in COVID-19. Sequenced by immunoSEQ multiplex PCR; TCRdb stores in-frame clones only, minus some. The sample contains 280,000 or so clones, 85% of which appear only once. Sequenced: PBMCs or T cells enriched from blood (not recorded which). The receptors stem from a woman aged 45-59 years who had recovered from COVID-19. Both conserved end residues are part of each CDR3. D genes are given only for firm matches. Some rows mark clone size as missing; the rest say once, few, many or name a class of expanded clone.

d_call	j_call	v_call	clone_size	cdr3_nt	cdr3_aa
TRBD2	TRBJ2-3	TRBV7-8	-	TGTGCCAGCAGCCGATTGGCGTCTAGCGGGGGGGTCACAGATACGCAGTATTTT	CASSRLASSGGVTDTQYF
-	TRBJ2-1	TRBV5-1	-	TGCGCCAGCAGCTTGGAGAGTCTGGCGGTGGGTGAGCAGTTCTTC	CASSLESLAVGEQFF
-	TRBJ1-1	TRBV6-5	-	TGTGCCAGCAGTTATGATGAGGCGAGTTTTGCTTTCTTT	CASSYDEASFAFF
-	TRBJ1-2	TRBV4-1	few	TGCGCCAGCAGCCCCCCCTCTGGGGGCAGCGGCTATGGCTACACCTTC	CASSPPSGGSGYGYTF
-	TRBJ1-3	TRBV6-5	few	TGTGCCAGCAGTTACTCGACTCGAGACACCATATATTTT	CASSYSTRDTIYF
-	TRBJ1-4	TRBV4-1	once	TGCGCCAGCAGCCAGACCCGACGGCCTAGAGAACTGTTTTTT	CASSQTRRPRELFF
TRBD1	TRBJ1-5	TRBV28	-	TGTGCCAGCAGACCGACGGGACAGGGGGCACAGCCCCAGCATTTT	CASRPTGQGAQPQHF
-	TRBJ1-5	TRBV28	-	TGTGCCACCCGCCGGGGAGGGGAAAGTCATCAGCCCCAGCATTTT	CATRRGGESHQPQHF
-	TRBJ1-2	TRBV6-2/TRBV6-3	-	TGTGCCAGCAGTTACTCGAGGACGGCGGGCGGCTACACCTTC	CASSYSRTAGGYTF
-	TRBJ2-3	TRBV13	-	TGTGCCAGCAGCTTAAGGCAGGGGAACACAGATACGCAGTATTTT	CASSLRQGNTDTQYF
-	TRBJ1-4	TRBV7-6	-	TGTGCCAGCAGCCCAGGGGCGGGCAGGGCGGTCGAAAAACTGTTTTTT	CASSPGAGRAVEKLFF
-	TRBJ1-1	TRBV19	-	TGTGCCAGTACCGCCTCGCACAGGATGAACACTGAAGCTTTCTTT	CASTASHRMNTEAFF
TRBD1	TRBJ1-2	TRBV6-4	-	TGTGCCAGCAGAGCTTCCGGGACAGATGGCTACACCTTC	CASRASGTDGYTF
TRBD1	TRBJ1-2	TRBV5-1	-	TGCGCCAGCAGCTTGCAACAGGGGGCAAATGGCTACACCTTC	CASSLQQGANGYTF
TRBD2	TRBJ2-3	TRBV11-3	-	TGTGCCAGCAGCTCCGGGACTAGCGGGGGAGTAGATACGCAGTATTTT	CASSSGTSGGVDTQYF
-	TRBJ2-5	TRBV7-2	-	TGTGCCAGCAGCTTGGGACAAACTAGGGAGACCCAGTACTTC	CASSLGQTRETQYF
TRBD2	TRBJ2-6	TRBV7-2	-	TGTGCCAGCAGCACGGGGGGAGGTGGGGCCAACGTCCTGACTTTC	CASSTGGGGANVLTF
TRBD1	TRBJ2-2	TRBV9	-	TGTGCCAGCAGCGCGAGGGGACAGGGGACCACCGGGGAGCTGTTTTTT	CASSARGQGTTGELFF
-	TRBJ2-7	TRBV6-5	-	TGTGCCAGCAGTTCCCCGGTGACCTACGAGCAGTACTTC	CASSSPVTYEQYF
-	TRBJ1-5	TRBV19	-	TGTGCCAGTAATTCGGGAGGGGCCAATCAGCCCCAGCATTTT	CASNSGGANQPQHF
-	TRBJ1-2	TRBV29-1	-	TGCAGCGTTAATCCCGTATCGGTGGATGGCTACACCTTC	CSVNPVSVDGYTF
TRBD2	TRBJ2-3	TRBV19	-	TGTGCGACAAAGCGTGGGGGGGGGACAGATACGCAGTATTTT	CATKRGGGTDTQYF